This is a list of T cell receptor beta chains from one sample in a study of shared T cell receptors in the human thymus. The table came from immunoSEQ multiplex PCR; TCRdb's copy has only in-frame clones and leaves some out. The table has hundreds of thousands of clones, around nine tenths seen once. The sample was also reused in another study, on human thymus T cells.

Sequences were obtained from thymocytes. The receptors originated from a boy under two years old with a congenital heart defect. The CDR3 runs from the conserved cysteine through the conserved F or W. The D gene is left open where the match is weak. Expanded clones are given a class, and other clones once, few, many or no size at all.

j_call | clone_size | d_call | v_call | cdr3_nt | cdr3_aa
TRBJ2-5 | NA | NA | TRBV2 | TGTGCCAGCAGACGGGCGGGCGGCGAGACCCAGTACTTC | CASRRAGGETQYF
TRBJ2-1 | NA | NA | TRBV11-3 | TGTGCCAGCAGCTCTCTTGGGTGTGGGAAGGGGTACAATGAGCAGTTCTTC | CASSSLGCGKGYNEQFF
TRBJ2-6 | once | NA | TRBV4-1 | TGCGCCAGCAGCCAAGAACGCGCGTCTGGGGCCAACGTCCTGACTTTC | CASSQERASGANVLTF
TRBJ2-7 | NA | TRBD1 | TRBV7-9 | TGTGCCAGCAGCCCAAAGACAGGGGACGACGAGCAGTACTTC | CASSPKTGDDEQYF
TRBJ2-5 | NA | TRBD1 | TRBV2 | TGTGCCAGCAGCCCAACAGGGGGAGGCAAAGAGACCCAGTACTTC | CASSPTGGGKETQYF
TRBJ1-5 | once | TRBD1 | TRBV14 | TGTGCCAGCAGCTTGGGACAGGGGGACGGTCAGCCCCAGCATTTT | CASSLGQGDGQPQHF
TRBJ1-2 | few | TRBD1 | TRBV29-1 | TGCAGCGTCGTCTGGAGGAGGGGGCGCGGCTATGGCTACACCTTC | CSVVWRRGRGYGYTF
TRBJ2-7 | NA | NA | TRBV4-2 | TGTGCCAGCAGCCAAGCGGACGAGCAGTACTTC | CASSQADEQYF
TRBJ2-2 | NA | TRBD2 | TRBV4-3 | TGCGCCAGCAGCCAAGACAAGAGCGGGAGGGCCGGTACCGGGGAGCTGTTTTTT | CASSQDKSGRAGTGELFF
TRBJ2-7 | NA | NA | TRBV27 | TGTGCCAGCAGTCTAAGGGGGTACGAGCAGTACTTC | CASSLRGYEQYF
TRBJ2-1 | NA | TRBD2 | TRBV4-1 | TGCGCCAGCAGCCCGCGCATAACGTCTAGCGGGAGGTACGTCGGCTCCTACAATGAGCAGTTCTTC | CASSPRITSSGRYVGSYNEQFF
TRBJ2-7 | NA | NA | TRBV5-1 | TGCGCCAGCAGCTTGGATAGACCAGGGTCCTGGGAGCAGTACTTC | CASSLDRPGSWEQYF
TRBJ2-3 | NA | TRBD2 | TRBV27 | TGTGCCAGCAGCCGGACTAGCGGGAGGGCACCAGATACGCAGTATTTT | CASSRTSGRAPDTQYF
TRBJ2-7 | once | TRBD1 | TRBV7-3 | TGTGCCACCCGGGGGGGGACAGGGGGGCGCGAGCAGTACTTC | CATRGGTGGREQYF
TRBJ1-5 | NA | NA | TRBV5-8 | TGTGCCAGCAGCGTCCGGGGTCAGCCCCAGCATTTT | CASSVRGQPQHF
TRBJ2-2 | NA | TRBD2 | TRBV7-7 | TGTGCCAGCAGCTCGACGGGAGGGGCCGGGGAGCTGTTTTTT | CASSSTGGAGELFF
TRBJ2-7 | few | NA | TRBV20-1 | TGCAGTGACAGTCCCTACGAGCAGTACTTC | CSDSPYEQYF
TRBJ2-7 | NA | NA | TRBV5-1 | TGCGCCAGCACTTCCGGGAGCCCATCAGCGGACGAGCAGTACTTC | CASTSGSPSADEQYF
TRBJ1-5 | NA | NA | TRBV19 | TGTGCCAGTAGTGGTCATATGGGCCATCAGCCCCAGCATTTT | CASSGHMGHQPQHF
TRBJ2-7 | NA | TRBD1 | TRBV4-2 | TGTGCCAGCAGCCAAGATCGGGGACAGTTGTTTCAGCAGTACTTC | CASSQDRGQLFQQYF
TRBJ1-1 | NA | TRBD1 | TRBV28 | TGTGCCAGCAGTCGACGGAGGGGACAGGGGATAGGGAACACTGAAGCTTTCTTT | CASSRRRGQGIGNTEAFF
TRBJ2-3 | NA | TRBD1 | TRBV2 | TGTGCCAGCCCTGGGACAGGGCTCACAGATACGCAGTATTTT | CASPGTGLTDTQYF
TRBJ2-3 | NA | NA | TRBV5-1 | TGCGCCAGCGAGGGACCCCCGCGGGGCGATACGCAGTATTTT | CASEGPPRGDTQYF
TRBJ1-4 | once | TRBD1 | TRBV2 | TGTGCCAGCAGGTCGACAGGGGTAGTTGAAAAACTGTTTTTT | CASRSTGVVEKLFF
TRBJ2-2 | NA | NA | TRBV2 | TGTGCCAGCAGTGAAGCGCTTCCCGGGGACACCGGGGAGCTGTTTTTT | CASSEALPGDTGELFF
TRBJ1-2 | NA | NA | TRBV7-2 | TGTGCCAGCAGCTGCGGTGGCTATGGCTACACCTTC | CASSCGGYGYTF
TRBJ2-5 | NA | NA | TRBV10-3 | TGTGCCATCAGGGACAGCGGTCCAGGAAAGACCCAGTACTTC | CAIRDSGPGKTQYF
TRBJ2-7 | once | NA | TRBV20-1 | TGCAGTGCCCATGACACTTACGAGCAGTACTTC | CSAHDTYEQYF
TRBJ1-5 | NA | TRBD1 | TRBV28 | TGTGCCAGCAGTTTTTTCAGGGGGCAGGATCAGCCCCAGCATTTT | CASSFFRGQDQPQHF
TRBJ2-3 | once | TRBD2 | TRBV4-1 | TGCGCCAGCAGTCAAAGAGGGACTAGTGAGAGCACAGATACGCAGTATTTT | CASSQRGTSESTDTQYF
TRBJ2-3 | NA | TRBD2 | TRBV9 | TGTGCCAGCAGCGTAGGCGGATTAGGGGAGGGCCGGGGGGATACGCAGTATTTT | CASSVGGLGEGRGDTQYF
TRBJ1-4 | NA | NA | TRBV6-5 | TGTGCCAACAGCCAGGACTCCGAAAAACTGTTTTTT | CANSQDSEKLFF
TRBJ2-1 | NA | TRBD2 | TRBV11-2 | TGTGCCGGTAGATTGGAGGCGGGAGGTGGCGATGAGCAGTTCTTC | CAGRLEAGGGDEQFF
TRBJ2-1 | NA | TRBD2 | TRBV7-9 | TGTGCCAGCAGCTTAGCGGAGACTAGCTGGTCCTACAATGAGCAGTTCTTC | CASSLAETSWSYNEQFF
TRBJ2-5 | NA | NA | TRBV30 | TGTGCCTGGGCCTCCGGGCTAGCTCTAGAGACCCAGTACTTC | CAWASGLALETQYF
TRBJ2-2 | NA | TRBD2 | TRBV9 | TGTGCCAGCAGCGTAGCGGGGACTAGCGGGAGACCGAACACCGGGGAGCTGTTTTTT | CASSVAGTSGRPNTGELFF